One and the same sample provided the 20 T cell receptor beta chains below, sequenced in a study of regulatory T cells in long-lasting Graves disease. The sample's time point: persistent/refractory GD, antithyroid drugs over 5 years with positive TRAb. RNA from PBMCs was the source of the TCR library. Arm-PCR of CDR3 regions and iRepertoire HTBI primers were used to build TCR beta libraries. TCRdb used MiXCR to reprocess the multiplex PCR reads, holding one entry per CDR3 protein. Among about 400,000 distinct CDR3 sequences listed, less than 25% were seen once. The sample here was peripheral blood mononuclear cells (PBMCs), taken when the disease was refractory, from a patient treated with antithyroid drugs. The receptor set was obtained from a female donor with Graves disease.

The sample holds a few counts of this clonotype. The chain has TRBV7-2 and TRBJ1-1, with D perhaps matching TRBD1 (6 bases). There are 13 residues in the CDR3. CDR1 and CDR2 from the germline V gene are SGHTA and FQGNSA. V lost 7 bases to trimming and J lost 1 base, with 10 bases between them. CDR3 sequence (DNA): TGTGCCAGCATAGGGGGGTGGAACACTGAAGCTTTCTTT. Translation gives CASIGGWNTEAFF.

Remarks on this clonotype: Being one base from a much bigger clone, this may be a read error. The rearrangement joins TRBV6-1 to TRBJ2-5; weak D call: TRBD2 (5 bases). CDR1 and CDR2 (germline): MNHNS, SASEGT. Trimming stripped 8 bases from V and 4 bases from J, with 17 bases between. The CDR3 runs 14 residues. The CDR3 sequence: CASGLGSVRETQYF. DNA of the CDR3: TGTGCCAGCGGCTTGGGGAGCGTGCGAGAGACCCAGTACTTC.

The sample holds many counts of this clonotype. The gene calls are TRBV7-3 and TRBJ2-5, with 7 bases fitting TRBD2. Per germline, CDR1 SGHTA and CDR2 FQGTGA. The ends lost 5 bases at V and 2 bases at J; junction bases unmatched: 5. The CDR3 extends over 14 amino acids. CDR3 DNA sequence: TGTGCCAGCAGCCCGGGGGGATGGCAAGAGACCCAGTACTTC. It specifies CASSPGGWQETQYF.

This clonotype was observed at least ten times. V gene TRBV28 combines with J gene TRBJ1-1; possible D gene TRBD1, 6 bases. Trimming stripped 4 bases from V and 6 bases from J, with 18 bases between. Per the germline V gene, CDR1 is MDHEN and CDR2 is SYDVKM. The CDR3 covers 15 residues. This CDR3 reads CASSSPGQITSEAFF. The CDR3 region has the DNA TGTGCCAGCAGTTCTCCGGGACAAATAACTTCTGAAGCTTTCTTT. Complete variable domain (other parts from reference TRBV28 and TRBJ1-1): DVKVTQSSRYLVKRTGEKVFLECVQDMDHENMFWYRQDPGLGLRLIYFSYDVKMKEKGDIPEGYSVSREKKERFSLILESASTNQTSMYLCASSSPGQITSEAFFGQGTRLTVV.

Remarks on this clonotype: A much larger clone is a single base away; this may be a read error. The V gene is TRBV6-1, the J gene TRBJ2-5; D gene unclear. Germline assignment: CDR1 MNHNS and CDR2 SASEGT. The CDR3 spans 15 residues. CDR3 in amino acids: CASGDRGFVPETQYF. In DNA, the CDR3 is TGTGCCAGCGGTGATCGAGGTTTTGTCCCGGAGACCCAGTACTTC.

This clonotype was counted only a few times. The rearrangement links TRBV6-2 or TRBV6-3 to TRBJ1-2; 9 positions match TRBD1. Germline CDR1 MNHEY, CDR2 SVGEGT. The CDR3 covers 15 residues. Germline trimming cut 5 bases from V and 7 bases from J; bases unmatched to any gene: 11. This chain's CDR3 is CASSPGTGSGFGYTF. The CDR3 DNA is TGTGCCAGCAGTCCCGGGACAGGGTCTGGCTTTGGCTACACCTTC.

In its sample, this clonotype was seen many times. The V call is TRBV20-1, the J call TRBJ2-5; 7 nucleotides match TRBD2. Looked up from germline, CDR1 is DFQATT and CDR2 is SNEGSKA (reference sequence). V shed 5 bases, J shed 5 bases, and the junction held 8 bases outside the gene matches. The CDR3 has 13 amino acids. DNA of the CDR3: TGCAGTGCTTTTGGACTAGTCAGGGAGACCCAGTACTTC. Protein: CSAFGLVRETQYF.

This clonotype came up many times. The chain uses TRBV2 and TRBJ1-2; D uncertain. The CDR3 has 14 amino acids. V was pared by 3 bases and J by 5 bases, with 13 bases between. Germline V CDR1 and CDR2: SNHLY, FYNNEI. CDR3 bases: TGTGCCAGCAGTGAGGTGGGCAGACCTTATGGCTACACCTTC. It translates to CASSEVGRPYGYTF. The variable domain in full, with the rest retrieved from reference TRBV2 and TRBJ1-2, is EPEVTQTPSHQVTQMGQEVILRCVPISNHLYFYWYRQILGQKVEFLVSFYNNEISEKSEIFDDQFSVERPDGSNFTLKIRSTKLEDSAMYFCASSEVGRPYGYTFGSGTRLTVV.

This clonotype has ten or more counts. The genes are TRBV20-1 and TRBJ1-2; no reliable D call. Trimming stripped 3 bases from V and 2 bases from J, with 10 bases between. The CDR3 is 13 residues long. In germline, CDR1 is DFQATT, CDR2 SNEGSKA (reference sequence). The CDR3: CSARGSRNYGYTF. As DNA, the CDR3 is TGCAGTGCTAGGGGTTCTAGGAACTATGGCTACACCTTC.

The rearrangement joins TRBV7-8 to TRBJ2-5; D is uncertain. With the DNA end fitting TRBJ2-1 better, the J assignment may be wrong. In germline, CDR1 is SGHVS, CDR2 FQNEAQ. This CDR3 spans 13 amino acids. The CDR3 nucleotides are TGTGCCAGCAGCGGGCTGGCAAACAATGAGCAGTTCTTC. Its protein is CASSGLANNEQFF.

The count of this clonotype is one. The V call is TRBV7-2, the J call TRBJ1-3; D uncertain. The length of the CDR3 is 16 residues. The ends were cut back, 5 bases at V and 4 bases at J, with 18 bases in the middle. Germline-derived CDR1 and CDR2 are SGHTA and FQGNSA. As DNA, the CDR3 is TGTGCCAGCAGCCAGATCGCCCCCGGGAAGGGAAACACCATATATTTT. Encoded protein: CASSQIAPGKGNTIYF. Full variable domain (missing parts from reference TRBV7-2 and TRBJ1-3): GAGVSQSPSNKVTEKGKDVELRCDPISGHTALYWYRQSLGQGLEFLIYFQGNSAPDKSGLPSDRFSAERTGGSVSTLTIQRTQQEDSAVYLCASSQIAPGKGNTIYFGEGSWLTVV.

This clonotype was observed a few times. V is TRBV7-2 and J is TRBJ2-7; D is uncertain. The CDR3 has 11 residues. Germline V lookup: CDR1 SGHTA, CDR2 FQGNSA. Trimming cost V 7 bases and J 4 bases, with 8 bases left between them. The CDR3 DNA is TGTGCCAGCACCACCCAATACGAGCAGTACTTC. It translates to CASTTQYEQYF.

The table lists this clonotype with a few counts. The chain links TRBV7-3 to TRBJ1-2; D unclear. The CDR3 spans 10 residues. V dropped 7 bases and J dropped 7 bases, with 7 bases sitting between them. In germline, CDR1 is SGHTA, CDR2 FQGTGA. Here the CDR3 DNA reads TGTGCCAGCACCACGGTTGGCTACACCTTC. It codes for CASTTVGYTF.

The rearrangement links TRBV20-1 to TRBJ1-5, with 7 bases identical to TRBD1. CDR1 DFQATT and CDR2 SNEGSKA come from the germline V gene (reference sequence). The CDR3 runs to 12 residues. The ends lost 7 bases at V and 4 bases at J; junction bases unmatched: 4. The CDR3 bases are TGCAGTGGGGAACAGGGGAATCAGCCCCAGCATTTT. Its protein is CSGEQGNQPQHF.

The rearrangement links TRBV6-2 or TRBV6-3 to TRBJ1-1; TRBD1 might be the D (6 bases). Trimming shortened V by 2 bases and J by 3 bases, and 16 bases separated the two germline ends. Germline CDR1 reads MNHEY; CDR2 reads SVGEGT. The CDR3 covers 16 residues. The CDR3 is CASSYGLGASDTEAFF. CDR3 bases: TGTGCCAGCAGTTACGGTCTGGGGGCATCGGACACTGAAGCTTTCTTT.

The chain uses TRBV4-2 and TRBJ1-5; no firm D call. This CDR3 contains 13 residues. The V and J ends lost 0 bases and 6 bases respectively, with 6 bases between them. Germline values: CDR1 LGHNA, CDR2 YNFKEQ. CDR3 bases: TGTGCCAGCAGCCAAGAAATCCGTCAGCCCCAGCATTTT. It yields the protein CASSQEIRQPQHF.

This clonotype was seen more than once but under ten times. DNA of the CDR3: TGTGCCAGCAGTGTTACTTTGAACACTGAAGCTTTCTTT. Residues: CASSVTLNTEAFF. The genes are TRBV6-1 and TRBJ1-1; D uncertain. This CDR3 region has 13 residues. The V and J ends lost 4 bases and 0 bases respectively, with 6 bases between them. Germline loops: CDR1 MNHNS, CDR2 SASEGT.

This clonotype has a single count. J is TRBJ2-1 and V is TRBV4-3, with 8 bases matching TRBD2. The CDR3 has 14 residues. V shed 4 bases, J shed 7 bases, and the junction held 6 bases outside the gene matches. CDR1 is LGHNA and CDR2 is YSLEER in the germline V gene. In DNA form, the CDR3 reads TGCGCCAGCAGCCGCCAGCGGGAGTCGAATGAGCAGTTCTTC. Protein product: CASSRQRESNEQFF.

The chain is built from TRBV20-1 and TRBJ2-5; TRBD1 is a possible D gene (6 bases). Per germline, CDR1 DFQATT and CDR2 SNEGSKA (reference sequence). The length of the CDR3 is 13 residues. The V end lost 6 bases, the J end lost 1 base, and 12 bases lay between the germline ends. In DNA form, the CDR3 reads TGCAGTGCAGCAGAGGACAGCCAAGAGACCCAGTACTTC. This codes for CSAAEDSQETQYF.

This clonotype was recorded many times. This chain uses TRBV27 with TRBJ1-4; weak D call: TRBD1 (6 bases). The CDR3 contains 15 residues. Germline lookup yields CDR1 MNHEY and CDR2 SMNVEV (reference sequence). Trimming cost V 6 bases and J 2 bases, with 13 bases left between them. The CDR3, as DNA: TGTGCCAGCAGCCCCACAGGGTACACTAATGAAAAACTGTTTTTT. Translating it yields CASSPTGYTNEKLFF.